These 12 T cell receptor beta chains originate from one sample sequenced in a study of cytomegalovirus exposure and HLA in healthy donors. A multiplex PCR was run with 60 Vbeta primers and 13 Jbeta primers. Sequencing was performed with immunoSEQ multiplex PCR; in TCRdb, only in-frame clones are kept and a portion is missing. This sample carries a few hundred thousand clones, over 70% of them seen once, and the ten largest clones take about 0.28%. The sample consisted of PBMCs. These receptors were taken from a girl aged 2 to 9 in good health and CMV-seronegative.

The chain recombines TRBV10-3 with TRBJ1-2; D gene unclear. The germline V gene encodes CDR1 ENHRY and CDR2 SYGVKD. CDR3 length equals 13 residues. Trimming removed 4 bases at V and 0 bases at J, with 6 bases between. The CDR3 loop is CAISVSPNYGYTF. The CDR3 nucleotides read TGTGCCATCAGTGTCTCCCCTAACTATGGCTACACCTTC.

The genes are TRBV28 and TRBJ1-5, with unresolved D. Germline V gene data show CDR1 as MDHEN and CDR2 as SYDVKM. CDR3 length: 12 amino acids. Trimming shortened V by 4 bases and J by 9 bases, and 10 bases separated the two germline ends. Here the CDR3 DNA reads TGTGCCAGCAGTTCCTCCGGGAGGCCCCAGCATTTT. This encodes CASSSSGRPQHF. The full variable domain, in which reference TRBV28 and TRBJ1-5 provide the parts outside the CDR3, is DVKVTQSSRYLVKRTGEKVFLECVQDMDHENMFWYRQDPGLGLRLIYFSYDVKMKEKGDIPEGYSVSREKKERFSLILESASTNQTSMYLCASSSSGRPQHFGDGTRLSIL.

J is TRBJ2-7 and V is TRBV5-6, with 9 nucleotides matching TRBD1. V was pared by 4 bases and J by 7 bases, with 15 bases of the junction left unmatched. The germline V gene has CDR1 SGHDT and CDR2 YYEEEE. The CDR3 is 16 residues long. The DNA of the CDR3 is TGTGCCAGCAGCCCACAGCCCCACAGGGGGCGAAGAGAGCAGTACTTC. This translates into CASSPQPHRGRREQYF.

The chain links TRBV27 to TRBJ2-2; weak D call: TRBD1 (5 bases). Germline V gives CDR1 MNHEY, CDR2 SMNVEV (reference sequence). This CDR3 region has 15 residues. Trimming pared 4 bases from V and 4 bases from J, leaving 13 bases between. The CDR3 loop is CASSSPKRGTGELFF. CDR3 coding DNA: TGTGCCAGCAGTTCCCCCAAAAGGGGCACCGGGGAGCTGTTTTTT.

The rearrangement links TRBV9 to TRBJ2-3; a weak D match, TRBD1 (5 bases). Trimming removed 3 bases from V and 2 bases from J, with 16 bases in between. The CDR3 extends over 16 amino acids. Germline values: CDR1 SGDLS, CDR2 YYNGEE. For the CDR3, the DNA is TGTGCCAGCAGCGCCCGGACAAGCCACGACACAGATACGCAGTATTTT. This translates into CASSARTSHDTDTQYF.

The chain joins TRBV6-5 to TRBJ1-1; no firm D call. Germline CDR1 is MNHEY and CDR2 is SVGAGI. CDR3 length: 13 amino acids. Deletions cut 11 bases from V and 1 base from J, with 14 bases between. The CDR3 sequence: CAAMGRPNTEAFF. CDR3 sequence (DNA): TGTGCCGCGATGGGGAGGCCGAACACTGAAGCTTTCTTT.

CDR3 region: CASSERWRPYGYTF. The CDR3 bases are TGTGCCAGCAGTGAAAGGTGGAGGCCCTATGGCTACACCTTC. The chain has TRBV2 and TRBJ1-2; D is uncertain. CDR3 length: 14 residues. Per germline, CDR1 SNHLY and CDR2 FYNNEI. Trimming took 2 bases from V and 4 from J, leaving 11 bases between them.

The chain carries TRBV13 and TRBJ2-1; 8 nucleotides match TRBD2. This CDR3 has 15 residues. Germline V gene sequence: CDR1 PRHDT, CDR2 FYEKMQ (reference sequence). With V trimmed by 0 bases and J by 5 bases, 3 bases remained unmatched. The CDR3 DNA sequence: TGTGCCAGCAGCTTAGGCGGGGGGGCCGACAATGAGCAGTTCTTC. It specifies CASSLGGGADNEQFF.

This rearrangement joins TRBV27 to TRBJ1-1; 7 bases fit TRBD1. CDR3 length equals 16 residues. The germline CDR1 and CDR2 sequences are MNHEY and SMNVEV (reference sequence). V trimming: 5 bases; J trimming: 1 base; junction bases outside the gene matches: 10. In nucleotides, the CDR3 is TGTGCCAGCAGTCGTCGGGTGGGACAGAAGAACACTGAAGCTTTCTTT. It translates to CASSRRVGQKNTEAFF.

The V call is TRBV28, the J call TRBJ1-3; D might be TRBD1 (5 bases). Trimming removed 3 bases at V and 0 bases at J, with 12 bases between. Germline values: CDR1 MDHEN, CDR2 SYDVKM. The CDR3 extends over 16 amino acids. CDR3 region: CASSLGGSSSGNTIYF. CDR3 coding DNA: TGTGCCAGCAGTTTGGGGGGATCCAGCTCTGGAAACACCATATATTTT.

The chain couples TRBV28 to TRBJ1-1; a possible D gene is TRBD1 (6 bases). The CDR3 extends over 15 amino acids. Germline CDR1 MDHEN, CDR2 SYDVKM. The ends were cut back, 7 bases at V and 8 bases at J, with 23 bases in the middle. The chain's CDR3 is CASTLSRVFGTEAFF. Here the CDR3 DNA reads TGTGCCAGCACCTTAAGTAGAGTGTTCGGGACAGAAGCTTTCTTT. Variable domain in full (rest from reference TRBV28 and TRBJ1-1): DVKVTQSSRYLVKRTGEKVFLECVQDMDHENMFWYRQDPGLGLRLIYFSYDVKMKEKGDIPEGYSVSREKKERFSLILESASTNQTSMYLCASTLSRVFGTEAFFGQGTRLTVV.

J is TRBJ2-7 and V is TRBV5-1; 8 bases align to TRBD1. CDR1 SGHRS and CDR2 YFSETQ come from the germline V gene. The CDR3 has 17 residues. The V segment lost 1 base and the J segment 1 base; nucleotides outside the gene matches: 10. CDR3 protein: CASSLTSSGQGSYEQYF. In DNA form, the CDR3 reads TGCGCCAGCAGCTTGACGTCTTCCGGACAGGGATCCTACGAGCAGTACTTC.